The sample holds a few counts of the clone carrying this T cell receptor beta chain. The antigen is undetermined. The data originate from a study of response to subunit inactivated influenza vaccine. Broader study findings: Each seasonal influenza vaccination recruits few new T cells, the authors suggested.

The V and J ends lost 6 bases and 7 bases respectively, with 16 bases between them. The CDR3 spans 12 residues. Germline V gene data show CDR1 as SQVTM and CDR2 as ANQGSEA. TCRdb re-analysed the RT-PCR reads in MiXCR, keeping a single row per CDR3 protein. The repertoire holds 530,000 or so distinct CDR3 sequences, with 12% as singletons. The receptor comes from a man over 45 who received an inactivated influenza vaccine. The chain combines TRBV29-1 with TRBJ2-7; either TRBD1 or TRBD2 may fit D (5 bases each). Here the sequenced sample was PBMCs from blood, taken on the day of vaccination. The CDR3 loop is CSVPDGTGEQYF. The CDR3 region has the DNA TGCAGCGTCCCCGACGGGACGGGAGAGCAGTACTTC.